This TCR beta chain was sequenced for a study of blood T cells in healthy people across ages. There are 14 residues in the CDR3. The V end lost 3 bases, the J end lost 4 bases, and 12 bases lay between the germline ends. Germline V gene sequence: CDR1 MDHEN, CDR2 SYDVKM. Using a J-beta primer mix together with a sample-barcoded 5' primer, a second PCR was run for roughly 6 to 11 cycles. TCRdb independently ran MiXCR on the 5' RACE reads; one entry per CDR3 protein. Among about 500,000 distinct CDR3 sequences listed, around 24% were seen once. This same sample was also part of a study on T cells of mothers and their children. From that report: Donation was provided by three healthy Caucasian mothers along with their six children.

Sequences were obtained from blood. The clonotype was recovered from a boy aged 5-17 years in good health. This sequence joins TRBV28 and TRBJ1-2, with unresolved D. As DNA, the CDR3 is TGTGCCAGCAGTTTCCGGGCAGGAGTCTATGGCTACACCTTC. Its translation: CASSFRAGVYGYTF.